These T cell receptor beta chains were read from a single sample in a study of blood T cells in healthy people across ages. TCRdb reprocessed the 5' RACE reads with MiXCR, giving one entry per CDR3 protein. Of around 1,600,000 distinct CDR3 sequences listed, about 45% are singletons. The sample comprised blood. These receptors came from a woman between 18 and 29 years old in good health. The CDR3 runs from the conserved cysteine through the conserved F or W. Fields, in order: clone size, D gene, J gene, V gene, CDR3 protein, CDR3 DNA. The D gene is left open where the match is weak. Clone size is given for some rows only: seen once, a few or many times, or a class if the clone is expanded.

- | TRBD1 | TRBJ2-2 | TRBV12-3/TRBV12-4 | CASSSGQNNTGELFF | TGTGCCAGCAGTTCGGGACAGAATAACACCGGGGAGCTGTTTTTT
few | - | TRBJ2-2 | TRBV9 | CASSPHWGGELFF | TGTGCCAGCAGCCCCCACTGGGGTGGGGAGCTGTTTTTT
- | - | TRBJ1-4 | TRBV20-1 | CSARFPRGGDEKLFF | TGCAGTGCTAGATTTCCCAGGGGAGGGGATGAAAAACTGTTTTTT
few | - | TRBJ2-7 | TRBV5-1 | CASGKERSSYEQYF | TGCGCCAGTGGGAAGGAGCGGAGCTCCTACGAGCAGTACTTC
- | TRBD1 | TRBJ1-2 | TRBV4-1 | CASRQPGQGGYGYTF | TGCGCCAGCAGACAACCAGGACAGGGCGGCTATGGCTACACCTTC
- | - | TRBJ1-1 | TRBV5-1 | CASDAGWGTEAFF | TGCGCCAGCGATGCAGGCTGGGGCACTGAAGCTTTCTTT
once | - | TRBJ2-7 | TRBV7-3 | CASSVQANYEQYF | TGTGCCAGCAGCGTACAAGCGAACTACGAGCAGTACTTC
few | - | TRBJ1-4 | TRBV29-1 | CSVHPGDNEKLFF | TGCAGCGTGCACCCTGGGGATAATGAAAAACTGTTTTTT
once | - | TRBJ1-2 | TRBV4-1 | CASSQVPGAGYTF | TGCGCCAGCAGCCAAGTCCCTGGGGCTGGCTACACCTTC
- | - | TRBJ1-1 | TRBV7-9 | CASSPPGEPEAFF | TGTGCCAGCAGCCCACCGGGGGAACCTGAAGCTTTCTTT
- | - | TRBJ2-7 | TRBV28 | CASSAYEQHF | TGTGCATCCTCGGCCTACGAGCAGCACTTC